The sequence of this T cell receptor beta chain was determined in a study of cytomegalovirus exposure and HLA in healthy donors. Whole-study results and caveats: Some V segments, including TRBV6-2 and TRBV6-3, were excluded as indistinguishable.

The CDR3 runs 18 residues. The V and J ends lost 2 bases and 3 bases, in that order; junction bases with no gene match: 10. Germline assignment: CDR1 ENHRY and CDR2 SYGVKD. To note about this clone: Its target is unknown.

Primers: 60 Vbeta forward and 13 Jbeta reverse. Profiled with immunoSEQ multiplex PCR; TCRdb holds only in-frame clones, not every one. Among fewer than 200,000 clones listed, about 70% were seen once. The V gene is TRBV10-3, the J gene TRBJ1-1; 12 nucleotides line up with TRBD1. The clonotype was recovered from a woman in her twenties or thirties in good health and CMV-seronegative. The sequencing sample was made of PBMCs. The CDR3 sequence is CAISEHPGQGARDTEAFF. CDR3 sequence (DNA): TGTGCCATCAGTGAGCATCCGGGACAGGGGGCCCGAGACACTGAAGCTTTCTTT.